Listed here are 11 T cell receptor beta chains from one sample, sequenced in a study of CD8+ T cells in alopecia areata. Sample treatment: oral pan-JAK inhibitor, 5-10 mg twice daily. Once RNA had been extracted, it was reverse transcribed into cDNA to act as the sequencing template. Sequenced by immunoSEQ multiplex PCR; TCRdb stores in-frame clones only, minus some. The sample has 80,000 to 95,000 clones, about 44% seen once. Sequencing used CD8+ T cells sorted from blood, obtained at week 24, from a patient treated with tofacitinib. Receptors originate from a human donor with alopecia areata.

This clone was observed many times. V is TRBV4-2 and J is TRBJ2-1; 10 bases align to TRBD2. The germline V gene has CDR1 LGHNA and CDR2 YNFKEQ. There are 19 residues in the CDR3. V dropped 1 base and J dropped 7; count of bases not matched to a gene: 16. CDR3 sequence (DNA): TGTGCCAGCAGCCAAGTAGCTAGCGGGAGCTTATCGGGCGGGAATGAGCAGTTCTTC. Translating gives CASSQVASGSLSGGNEQFF.

In DNA, the CDR3 is TGTGCCACCAGGACCGAGCTAGCGGGAGTGGAGACCCAGTACTTC. Translation gives CATRTELAGVETQYF. This sequence joins TRBV15 and TRBJ2-5; 10 positions match TRBD2. The CDR3 has 15 amino acids. The V and J ends lost 6 bases and 5 bases, in that order; junction bases with no gene match: 9. The germline V gene has CDR1 LNHNV and CDR2 YYDKDF (reference sequence). Drawing the rest from reference TRBV15 and TRBJ2-5, the complete variable domain is DAMVIQNPRYQVTQFGKPVTLSCSQTLNHNVMYWYQQKSSQAPKLLFHYYDKDFNNEADTPDNFQSRRPNTSFCFLDIRSPGLGDTAMYLCATRTELAGVETQYFGPGTRLLVL.

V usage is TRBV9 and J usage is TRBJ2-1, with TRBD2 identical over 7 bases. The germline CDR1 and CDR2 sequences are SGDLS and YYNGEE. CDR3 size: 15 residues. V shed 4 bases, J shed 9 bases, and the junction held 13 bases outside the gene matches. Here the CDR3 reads CASSPPPLAHGEQFF. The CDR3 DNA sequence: TGTGCCAGCAGCCCCCCCCCACTAGCGCATGGTGAGCAGTTCTTC.

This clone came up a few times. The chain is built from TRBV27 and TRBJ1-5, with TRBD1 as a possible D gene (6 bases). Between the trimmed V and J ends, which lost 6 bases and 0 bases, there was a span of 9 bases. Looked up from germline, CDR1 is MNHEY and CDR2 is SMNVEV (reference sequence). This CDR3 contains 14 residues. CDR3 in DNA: TGTGCCAGCAGGCCCAGGGGTAGCAATCAGCCCCAGCATTTT. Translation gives CASRPRGSNQPQHF.

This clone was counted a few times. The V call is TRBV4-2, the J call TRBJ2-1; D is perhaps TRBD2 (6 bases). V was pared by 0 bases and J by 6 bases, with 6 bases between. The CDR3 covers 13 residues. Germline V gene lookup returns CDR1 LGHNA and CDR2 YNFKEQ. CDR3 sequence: CASSQERGNEQFF. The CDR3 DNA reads TGTGCCAGCAGCCAAGAGCGGGGCAATGAGCAGTTCTTC.

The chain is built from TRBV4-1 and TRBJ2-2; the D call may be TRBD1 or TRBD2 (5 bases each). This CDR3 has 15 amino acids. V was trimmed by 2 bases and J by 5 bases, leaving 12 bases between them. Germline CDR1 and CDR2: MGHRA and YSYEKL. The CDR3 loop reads CASSQIRDGTGELFF. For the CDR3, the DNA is TGCGCCAGCAGCCAAATACGGGACGGAACCGGGGAGCTGTTTTTT.

The DNA of the CDR3 is TGTGCCAGCGGCCTCGGGGGGAACACTGAAGCTTTCTTT. Protein sequence: CASGLGGNTEAFF. V is TRBV27 and J is TRBJ1-1; a possible D gene is TRBD1 (5 bases). Trimming stripped 8 bases from V and 1 base from J, with 11 bases between. There are 13 residues in the CDR3. Germline V gene sequence: CDR1 MNHEY, CDR2 SMNVEV (reference sequence).

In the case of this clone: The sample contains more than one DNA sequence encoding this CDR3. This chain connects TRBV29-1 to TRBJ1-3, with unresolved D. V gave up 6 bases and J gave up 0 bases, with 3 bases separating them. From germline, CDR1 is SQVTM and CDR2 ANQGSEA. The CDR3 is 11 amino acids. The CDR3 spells CSVVSGNTIYF. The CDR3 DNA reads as TGCAGCGTGGTCTCTGGAAACACCATATATTTT.

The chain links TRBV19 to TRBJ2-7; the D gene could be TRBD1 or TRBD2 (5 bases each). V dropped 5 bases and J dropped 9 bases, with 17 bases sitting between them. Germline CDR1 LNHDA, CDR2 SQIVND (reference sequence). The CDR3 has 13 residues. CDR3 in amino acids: CASSVGPKSTQYF. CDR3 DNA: TGTGCCAGTAGTGTGGGACCTAAAAGTACGCAGTACTTC.

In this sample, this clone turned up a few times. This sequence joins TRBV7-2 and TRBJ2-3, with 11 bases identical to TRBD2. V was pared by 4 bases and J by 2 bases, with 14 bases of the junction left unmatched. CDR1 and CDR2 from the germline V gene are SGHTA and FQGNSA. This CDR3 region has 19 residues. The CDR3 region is CASSSLDGTSGAHTDTQYF. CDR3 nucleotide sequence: TGTGCCAGCAGCTCACTAGACGGGACTAGCGGTGCTCACACAGATACGCAGTATTTT.

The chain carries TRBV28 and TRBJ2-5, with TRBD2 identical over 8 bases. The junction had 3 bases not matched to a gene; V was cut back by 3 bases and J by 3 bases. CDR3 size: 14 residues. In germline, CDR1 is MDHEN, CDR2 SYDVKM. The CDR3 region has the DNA TGTGCCAGCAGTTTTTCAGCGGGAGAAGAGACCCAGTACTTC. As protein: CASSFSAGEETQYF. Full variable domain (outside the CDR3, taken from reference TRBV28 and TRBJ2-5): DVKVTQSSRYLVKRTGEKVFLECVQDMDHENMFWYRQDPGLGLRLIYFSYDVKMKEKGDIPEGYSVSREKKERFSLILESASTNQTSMYLCASSFSAGEETQYFGPGTRLLVL.